This passage covers 29 T cell receptor beta chains from one sample sequenced in a study of T cells in narcolepsy. TCRdb's table, derived via immunoSEQ multiplex PCR, lists solely in-frame clones and lacks some. The sample lists just under 35,000 clones, 80% occurring once. The sequenced material came from memory (CD45RA-) CD4+ T cells from blood. The receptors were gathered from a human donor in good health.

This chain joins TRBV10-3 and TRBJ2-7; D uncertain. Trimming removed 8 bases from V and 6 bases from J, with 17 bases in between. This CDR3 region has 13 residues. Germline values: CDR1 ENHRY, CDR2 SYGVKD. The CDR3 region is CAIRPGPSSEQYF. Written as DNA, the CDR3 is TGTGCCATCCGCCCCGGGCCGTCGAGCGAGCAGTACTTC.

This sequence joins TRBV13 and TRBJ2-7, with TRBD2 identical over 7 bases. The CDR3 extends over 16 amino acids. Germline V gives CDR1 PRHDT, CDR2 FYEKMQ (reference sequence). The J segment lost 3 bases and the V segment lost 0 bases, leaving 8 bases of the junction unmatched. The CDR3 region has the DNA TGTGCCAGCAGCTTAGGCCGATCAGCGGGGCTCTACGAGCAGTACTTC. Translation gives CASSLGRSAGLYEQYF.

The CDR3 nucleotides are TGTGCCAGCAGCCAAGATTGGGGTTCTGAAGCTTTCTTT. Protein product: CASSQDWGSEAFF. The chain combines TRBV6-5 with TRBJ1-1; D uncertain. With 6 bases removed from V and 6 bases from J, the gap between germline ends came to 14 bases. This CDR3 is 13 amino acids long. Germline lookup yields CDR1 MNHEY and CDR2 SVGAGI.

This clone has only a few counts. The chain links TRBV7-2 to TRBJ2-4; a possible D gene is TRBD1 (6 bases). The germline V gene encodes CDR1 SGHTA and CDR2 FQGNSA. The CDR3 is 13 residues long. V shed 0 bases and J shed 11 bases, with 11 bases lying between them. DNA of the CDR3: TGTGCCAGCAGCTTAGCTCCTCAGGGGTTTCAGTACTTC. Protein product: CASSLAPQGFQYF.

The J gene is TRBJ2-1, the V gene TRBV4-1, with D possibly matching TRBD2 (5 bases). V was clipped by 0 bases and J by 11 bases, with 11 bases between them. Germline CDR1 and CDR2: MGHRA and YSYEKL. This CDR3 spans 13 amino acids. The CDR3 DNA is TGCGCCAGCAGCCAAGATCGGGGAGTTCAGCAGTTCTTC. This codes for CASSQDRGVQQFF.

The gene calls are TRBV6-1 and TRBJ1-4; no firm D call. Germline CDR1 and CDR2: MNHNS and SASEGT. The CDR3 has 15 amino acids. With 5 bases removed from V and 7 bases from J, the gap between germline ends came to 17 bases. The DNA for the CDR3 is TGTGCCAGCAGTCCAGTCGGGCTCCGGGGTGAAAAACTGTTTTTT. Translation: CASSPVGLRGEKLFF.

This rearrangement joins TRBV29-1 to TRBJ2-4, with D perhaps TRBD1 (5 bases). Deletions cut 6 bases from V and 3 bases from J, with 9 bases between. CDR1 SQVTM and CDR2 ANQGSEA come from the germline V gene. The CDR3 totals 12 residues. CDR3 sequence reads: CSVIGVKNIQYF. The CDR3 bases are TGCAGCGTCATAGGGGTCAAAAACATTCAGTACTTC. The entire variable domain, with the rest obtained from reference TRBV29-1 and TRBJ2-4, is as follows: SAVISQKPSRDICQRGTSLTIQCQVDSQVTMMFWYRQQPGQSLTLIATANQGSEATYESGFVIDKFPISRPNLTFSTLTVSNMSPEDSSIYLCSVIGVKNIQYFGAGTRLSVL.

This clone is a singleton in its sample. This rearrangement joins TRBV19 to TRBJ1-1, with a tentative D call TRBD1 (5 bases). The CDR3 loop spans 16 amino acids. Per germline, CDR1 LNHDA and CDR2 SQIVND (reference sequence). V lost 7 bases, J lost 1 base, and 19 bases lay in between. As DNA, the CDR3 is TGTGCCAGTAAATGGGGCGGTGGAGACCAGAACACTGAAGCTTTCTTT. As protein: CASKWGGGDQNTEAFF.

The rearrangement uses TRBV7-2 and TRBJ1-3, with a tentative D call TRBD1 (5 bases). The V end was cut by 5 bases, the J end by 4 bases, with 18 bases between. The germline CDR1 and CDR2 sequences are SGHTA and FQGNSA. The CDR3 sequence is 16 residues long. CDR3: CASSPTGGSPGNTIYF. The CDR3 region has the DNA TGTGCCAGCAGCCCCACGGGGGGTTCCCCGGGAAACACCATATATTTT.

The gene calls are TRBV6-1 and TRBJ2-7; D unresolved. This CDR3 spans 15 amino acids. Germline V gives CDR1 MNHNS, CDR2 SASEGT. Trimming stripped 5 bases from V and 2 bases from J, with 16 bases between. DNA for the CDR3: TGTGCCAGCAGTTCATCTGATGTGTTTCCCTACGAGCAGTACTTC. It translates to CASSSSDVFPYEQYF.

The chain uses TRBV5-6 and TRBJ2-3; no firm D call. The CDR3 is 14 amino acids. V was cut by 5 bases and J by 0 bases, with 10 bases left in between. CDR1 and CDR2 (germline): SGHDT, YYEEEE. CDR3 sequence reads: CASRYGQSTDTQYF. The CDR3 DNA reads as TGTGCCAGCAGGTATGGGCAGAGCACAGATACGCAGTATTTT.

The chain links TRBV4-3 to TRBJ1-4; D ambiguous. Germline CDR1 and CDR2: LGHNA and YSLEER. The V and J ends lost 0 bases and 10 bases respectively, with 9 bases between them. This CDR3 is built from 13 residues. The CDR3, as DNA: TGCGCCAGCAGCCAAGATCAGCACGGAAAACTGTTTTTT. Protein: CASSQDQHGKLFF.

V is TRBV30 and J is TRBJ1-1; 8 bases fit TRBD1. V trimming: 3 bases; J trimming: 1 base; junction bases outside the gene matches: 4. The CDR3 extends over 14 amino acids. Germline V gene sequence: CDR1 GTSNPN, CDR2 SVGIG (reference sequence). CDR3 loop: CAWSAGQGNTEAFF. The CDR3, as DNA: TGTGCCTGGAGCGCAGGACAGGGGAACACTGAAGCTTTCTTT.

V and J are TRBV2 and TRBJ1-1; no firm D call. V lost 1 base and J lost 1, with 13 bases in between. CDR3 length: 16 amino acids. Germline CDR1 SNHLY, CDR2 FYNNEI. DNA of the CDR3: TGTGCCAGCAGTGAAGTTCAGGTAATGAGGAACACTGAAGCTTTCTTT. Encoded protein: CASSEVQVMRNTEAFF.

The chain carries TRBV10-3 and TRBJ2-1, with D unresolved. Germline V gene sequence: CDR1 ENHRY, CDR2 SYGVKD. The V gene lost 3 bases and the J gene lost 12 bases, with 12 bases spanning the gap. The CDR3 covers 12 residues. The CDR3 DNA sequence: TGTGCCATCAGTGATGGAAGACGTCTGCAGTTCTTC. Residues: CAISDGRRLQFF.

The rearrangement uses TRBV7-7 and TRBJ2-5; 7 bases map to TRBD2. The length of the CDR3 is 16 residues. In germline, CDR1 is SSHAT, CDR2 FNYEAQ (reference sequence). Losses at the gene ends were 5 bases for V and 4 bases for J; bases not matched to a gene: 13. CDR3 sequence: CASSHRTTRGVETQYF. The CDR3 DNA reads TGTGCCAGCAGCCACCGGACGACCCGGGGGGTAGAGACCCAGTACTTC.

The chain joins TRBV10-3 to TRBJ2-3; D is possibly TRBD2 (6 bases). This CDR3 is 13 amino acids long. CDR1 ENHRY and CDR2 SYGVKD come from the germline V gene. The V gene lost 8 bases and the J gene lost 1 base, with 10 bases spanning the gap. CDR3 sequence reads: CAIRASGTDTQYF. CDR3 bases: TGTGCCATCCGGGCTAGCGGCACAGATACGCAGTATTTT.

The V gene is TRBV29-1, the J gene TRBJ2-1; 8 nucleotides align to TRBD2. The ends lost 4 bases at V and 10 bases at J; junction bases unmatched: 12. Germline V CDR1 and CDR2: SQVTM, ANQGSEA. This CDR3 region has 14 residues. CDR3 coding DNA: TGCAGCGTTGCGATAGGTGGTAGCGGGGCCGAGCAGTTCTTC. It codes for CSVAIGGSGAEQFF.

J is TRBJ1-3 and V is TRBV7-9; D not certain. The V gene's germline CDR1 is SEHNR and CDR2 FQNEAQ (reference sequence). V lost 2 bases to trimming and J lost 0 bases, with 8 bases between them. There are 15 residues in the CDR3. CDR3 DNA: TGTGCCAGCAGCTTATTTGGGAGCTCTGGAAACACCATATATTTT. It encodes CASSLFGSSGNTIYF.

The gene calls are TRBV7-2 and TRBJ1-4; D is undetermined. Germline V CDR1 and CDR2: SGHTA, FQGNSA. CDR3 size: 15 residues. The V gene lost 1 base and the J gene lost 7 bases, with 13 bases spanning the gap. CDR3 bases: TGTGCCAGCAGCTTAGACGGAGGGATGACTGAAAAACTGTTTTTT. Protein sequence: CASSLDGGMTEKLFF. The full variable domain, rest sourced from reference TRBV7-2 and TRBJ1-4, is GAGVSQSPSNKVTEKGKDVELRCDPISGHTALYWYRQSLGQGLEFLIYFQGNSAPDKSGLPSDRFSAERTGGSVSTLTIQRTQQEDSAVYLCASSLDGGMTEKLFFGSGTQLSVL.

This chain joins TRBV4-3 and TRBJ2-3; 14 positions match TRBD2. This CDR3 is built from 18 residues. Germline V lookup: CDR1 LGHNA, CDR2 YSLEER. V gave up 3 bases and J gave up 3 bases; unmatched junction bases: 8. CDR3: CASSQGLAGAPMTDTQYF. CDR3 in DNA: TGCGCCAGCAGCCAGGGACTAGCGGGGGCCCCTATGACAGATACGCAGTATTTT.

This clone was seen once. The chain links TRBV5-4 to TRBJ2-7, with 14 bases aligning to TRBD2. The CDR3 loop spans 18 amino acids. The V and J ends lost 4 bases and 2 bases, in that order; junction bases with no gene match: 11. Germline V lookup: CDR1 SGHNT, CDR2 YYREEE (reference sequence). CDR3: CASSAGLAGASITYEQYF. The CDR3 DNA follows: TGTGCCAGCAGCGCGGGACTAGCGGGGGCCTCCATTACCTACGAGCAGTACTTC.

This chain uses TRBV12-2 with TRBJ1-5; TRBD1, the table's D call, lacks a check against the DNA. TRBV12-2 is listed as a pseudogene. The CDR3 totals 15 residues. Here the CDR3 DNA reads TGTGCAAGTCGCTTAGTACAGGGGGGTGGTCAGCCCCAGCATTTT. This gives the protein CASRLVQGGGQPQHF.

The chain combines TRBV30 with TRBJ2-1; 15 bases line up with TRBD2. The CDR3 is made up of 19 amino acids. Germline CDR1 reads GTSNPN; CDR2 reads SVGIG (reference sequence). V gave up 3 bases and J gave up 7 bases; unmatched junction bases: 16. CDR3: CAWSGPGLAGGRTRNEQFF. Written as DNA, the CDR3 is TGTGCCTGGAGCGGACCCGGACTAGCGGGAGGGCGCACTCGTAATGAGCAGTTCTTC.

This rearrangement joins TRBV5-1 to TRBJ2-3, with 12 bases fitting TRBD2. V lost 5 bases and J lost 6; bases outside the gene matches: 10. The CDR3 runs 16 residues. Per germline, CDR1 SGHRS and CDR2 YFSETQ. CDR3 sequence reads: CASRTSGGLVWDTQYF. In DNA form, the CDR3 reads TGCGCCAGCAGGACTAGCGGGGGTCTGGTTTGGGATACGCAGTATTTT.

The chain couples TRBV18 to TRBJ1-2, with D unresolved. CDR3 size: 13 residues. V lost 2 bases, J lost 7 bases, and 11 bases lay in between. CDR1 is KGHSH, CDR2 LQKENI, per germline. The CDR3 region has the DNA TGTGCCAGCTCACCAAACGTAGGATCTGGCTACACCTTC. Translation: CASSPNVGSGYTF.

The J gene is TRBJ1-2, the V gene TRBV7-8; 8 bases fit TRBD1. This CDR3 spans 15 amino acids. Germline loops: CDR1 SGHVS, CDR2 FQNEAQ. Trimming removed 5 bases from V and 4 bases from J; junction bases left unmatched: 9. This CDR3 reads CASSPETGDIYGYTF. CDR3 nucleotides: TGTGCCAGCAGCCCAGAGACAGGGGACATCTATGGCTACACCTTC.

The rearrangement uses TRBV6-4 and TRBJ1-5; tentative D call: TRBD1 (6 bases). Germline V gene sequence: CDR1 MRHNA, CDR2 SNTAGT. V was trimmed by 4 bases and J by 4 bases, leaving 14 bases between them. The CDR3 runs 15 residues. CDR3 nucleotide sequence: TGTGCCAGCAGTGGGGACACCGGCGGGAATCAGCCCCAGCATTTT. Protein product: CASSGDTGGNQPQHF.

This chain uses TRBV5-1 with TRBJ2-1; 7 bases fit TRBD2. V shed 1 base, J shed 0 bases, and the junction held 7 bases outside the gene matches. The germline V gene has CDR1 SGHRS and CDR2 YFSETQ. This CDR3 has 17 residues. The CDR3 coding sequence is TGCGCCAGCAGCTTGAAAGGGACTACTCGCTCCTACAATGAGCAGTTCTTC. Its translation: CASSLKGTTRSYNEQFF.